The entry below describes one T cell receptor beta chain. Other DNA sequences in the same sample also yield this CDR3. This sample is drawn from a study of blood T cell repertoires in COVID-19. The overall study: The United States, Italy and Spain were the sources of the acute and convalescent COVID-19 samples. The cDNA or gDNA used as material had been derived from T cells, B-cell-depleted T cells, or PBMCs.

Only in-frame clones appear in the TCRdb table, and some are missing; sequencing was by immunoSEQ multiplex PCR. This table holds 200,000 to 300,000 clones, roughly 80% found once. There are 13 residues in the CDR3. V was trimmed by 3 bases and J by 4 bases, leaving 6 bases between them. Germline loops: CDR1 MDHEN, CDR2 SYDVKM. This clonotype was sampled from a man in his 60s with acute or convalescent COVID-19. Sequenced material: peripheral blood. The genes are TRBV28 and TRBJ2-2, with TRBD2 as a possible D gene (5 bases). CDR3 in DNA: TGTGCCAGCAGTTTGGGGAGCACCGGGGAGCTGTTTTTT. Amino acid sequence: CASSLGSTGELFF.